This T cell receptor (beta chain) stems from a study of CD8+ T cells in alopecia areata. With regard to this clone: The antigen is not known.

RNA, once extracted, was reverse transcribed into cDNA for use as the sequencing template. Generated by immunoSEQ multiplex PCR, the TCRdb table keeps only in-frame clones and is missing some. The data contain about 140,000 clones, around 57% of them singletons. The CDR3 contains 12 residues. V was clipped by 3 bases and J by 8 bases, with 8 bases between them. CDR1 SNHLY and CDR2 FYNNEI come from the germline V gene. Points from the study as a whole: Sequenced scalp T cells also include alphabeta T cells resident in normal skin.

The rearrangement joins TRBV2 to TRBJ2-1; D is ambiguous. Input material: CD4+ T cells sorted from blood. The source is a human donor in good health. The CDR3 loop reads CASSETWDEQFF. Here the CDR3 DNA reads TGTGCCAGCAGTGAGACGTGGGATGAGCAGTTCTTC.